This T cell receptor (beta chain) was sequenced in a study of T cell repertoires in cytomegalovirus infection. Whole-study context: Through public TCR beta signatures, both CMV infection and matching HLA type were indicated.

TCRdb reanalysed the reads using MiXCR and keeps one entry per CDR3 protein. Of 560,000 or so distinct CDR3 sequences in the sample, approximately 15% were seen once. Between the trimmed V and J ends, which lost 6 bases and 1 base, there was a span of 15 bases. There are 16 residues in the CDR3. The germline V gene encodes CDR1 SGHAT and CDR2 FQNNGV. Overall study results and limits: The cumulative frequency of public TCR beta families distinguished individuals who carried CMV together with the relevant HLA.

This clonotype was seen a handful of times. Its antigen is still unknown. Specimen: CD8+ T cells from PBMCs. The clonotype comes from a human donor in good health (CMV status not recorded). Some clones in this sample may be carry-over from other donors' samples. The genes are TRBV11-2 and TRBJ1-4, with a weak D call TRBD1 (5 bases). CDR3 sequence: CASSLAWGGTNEKLFF. CDR3 nucleotide sequence: TGTGCCAGCAGTCTAGCTTGGGGGGGAACTAATGAAAAACTGTTTTTT. The full variable domain, completed using reference TRBV11-2 and TRBJ1-4, is EAGVAQSPRYKIIEKRQSVAFWCNPISGHATLYWYQQILGQGPKLLIQFQNNGVVDDSQLPKDRFSAERLKGVDSTLKIQPAKLEDSAVYLCASSLAWGGTNEKLFFGSGTQLSVL.